What follows are 2 T cell receptor beta chains derived from one specimen sequenced in a study of identical twins. TCRdb passed the 5' RACE reads through MiXCR, listing each CDR3 protein once. Of 1.5 million to 2 million distinct CDR3 sequences in the sample, under 35% were seen once. Sequenced: cord blood. Every receptor here comes from a newborn girl in good health.

The V and J genes are TRBV5-1 and TRBJ2-1, with TRBD2 matching over 9 bases. V dropped 0 bases and J dropped 9; count of bases not matched to a gene: 4. CDR3 size: 14 residues. Per germline, CDR1 SGHRS and CDR2 YFSETQ. The CDR3: CASSLVAGAIEQFF. The CDR3 region has the DNA TGCGCCAGCAGCTTGGTAGCGGGAGCCATTGAGCAGTTCTTC.

This rearrangement joins TRBV7-2 to TRBJ1-3; TRBD1 matches 7 bases. V lost 8 bases and J lost 6; bases outside the gene matches: 16. In germline, CDR1 is SGHTA, CDR2 FQGNSA. The CDR3 contains 16 residues. The CDR3: CASRNRLTGEENTIYF. CDR3 DNA: TGTGCCAGCCGAAATCGTCTCACAGGGGAGGAAAACACCATATATTTT.